The rows below give T cell receptor beta chains drawn from one sample of a study of cytomegalovirus exposure and HLA in healthy donors. Generated by immunoSEQ multiplex PCR, the TCRdb table keeps only in-frame clones and is missing some. The data show approximately 150,000 clones, roughly 79% seen once. Sequencing used PBMCs. These receptors all come from a woman in her thirties or forties in good health and CMV-seronegative. Each CDR3 is given with its conserved first and last residue. The order of the fields is D gene, V gene, J gene, clone size, CDR3 protein, CDR3 DNA. A D gene is named only where the DNA matches it firmly. Clone size is given for some rows only: seen once, a few or many times, or a class if the clone is expanded.

TRBD1	TRBV18	TRBJ1-2	.	CASSPETGPNYGYTF	TGTGCCAGCTCCCCGGAGACAGGGCCCAACTATGGCTACACCTTC
TRBD1	TRBV6-4	TRBJ2-7	.	CASIRDRAYEQYF	TGTGCCAGTATCCGGGACAGAGCCTACGAGCAGTACTTC
.	TRBV4-2	TRBJ1-2	.	CASSQGAGTFYGYTF	TGTGCCAGCAGCCAAGGGGCAGGTACCTTCTATGGCTACACCTTC
.	TRBV25-1	TRBJ1-5	.	CASSESSTANQPQHF	TGTGCCAGCAGTGAATCAAGTACAGCCAATCAGCCCCAGCATTTT
TRBD1	TRBV30	TRBJ1-1	.	CAGDRLNTEAFF	TGTGCCGGGGACAGACTGAACACTGAAGCTTTCTTT
TRBD1	TRBV15	TRBJ1-1	.	CATSRRGQGAEAFF	TGTGCCACCAGCAGACGAGGGCAGGGGGCTGAAGCTTTCTTT
TRBD1	TRBV28	TRBJ2-6	once	CASSLGATGVLAGANVLTF	TGTGCCAGCAGTTTGGGGGCGACAGGGGTCTTAGCTGGGGCCAACGTCCTGACTTTC
TRBD2	TRBV19	TRBJ2-1	.	CASKDGRGSYNEQFF	TGTGCCAGTAAGGACGGGAGGGGAAGCTACAATGAGCAGTTCTTC
.	TRBV1	TRBJ2-1	.	CTSSQDALAGGPIIRPYNEQFF	TGCACCAGCAGCCAAGATGCCCTAGCGGGAGGGCCCATCATCCGCCCCTACAATGAGCAGTTCTTC
.	TRBV4-2	TRBJ2-6	.	CASSQDSSGANVLTF	TGTGCCAGCAGCCAAGATAGCTCTGGGGCCAACGTCCTGACTTTC
TRBD2	TRBV30	TRBJ2-7	.	CAWSVGLAGEQYF	TGTGCCTGGAGTGTGGGACTAGCTGGTGAGCAGTACTTC
TRBD2	TRBV9	TRBJ2-5	.	CASSGTGLAQETQYF	TGTGCCAGCAGCGGGACGGGACTAGCCCAAGAGACCCAGTACTTC
.	TRBV29-1	TRBJ1-2	.	CSVDRQVYGYTF	TGCAGCGTTGACCGACAGGTTTATGGCTACACCTTC
TRBD1	TRBV29-1	TRBJ1-1	.	CSALGQGNTEAFF	TGCAGCGCCCTGGGACAGGGGAACACTGAAGCTTTCTTT
.	TRBV11-2	TRBJ2-2	.	CASSLREPSTGELFF	TGTGCCAGCAGCTTACGGGAGCCCAGCACCGGGGAGCTGTTTTTT
TRBD2	TRBV7-2	TRBJ2-7	.	CASSFSGLAGAYEQYF	TGTGCCAGCAGCTTCTCTGGACTAGCGGGGGCCTACGAGCAGTACTTC
.	TRBV5-1	TRBJ2-1	.	CASSLAGTSDSSYNEQFF	TGCGCCAGCAGCTTGGCCGGGACTTCCGACAGCTCCTACAATGAGCAGTTCTTC
TRBD2	TRBV5-6	TRBJ2-5	.	CASSLPGLAGETQYF	TGTGCCAGCAGCCTTCCGGGACTAGCGGGAGAGACCCAGTACTTC
TRBD1	TRBV27	TRBJ2-7	.	CASSSTIRDRPTTYEQYF	TGTGCCAGCAGTTCCACTATTAGGGACAGGCCTACAACCTACGAGCAGTACTTC
TRBD1	TRBV28	TRBJ1-2	.	CASRSRQGGYGYTF	TGTGCCAGCAGGTCCCGACAGGGAGGCTATGGCTACACCTTC
.	TRBV27	TRBJ1-1	.	CASSPGTRTEAFF	TGTGCCAGCAGTCCAGGGACACGAACTGAAGCTTTCTTT
.	TRBV6-4	TRBJ2-2	.	CASSETEYTGELFF	TGTGCCAGCAGTGAGACAGAATACACCGGGGAGCTGTTTTTT
.	TRBV7-8	TRBJ2-2	few	CASRGSRSGVGGELFF	TGTGCCAGCAGAGGGTCAAGATCCGGGGTGGGCGGGGAGCTGTTTTTT
TRBD2	TRBV7-9	TRBJ2-7	few	CASSPLLGSGRPYEQYF	TGTGCCAGCAGCCCGCTCCTCGGTAGCGGGAGACCCTACGAGCAGTACTTC
.	TRBV9	TRBJ1-1	.	CASSTSGRGNTEAFF	TGTGCCAGCAGCACCTCAGGGAGGGGGAACACTGAAGCTTTCTTT
TRBD2	TRBV7-8	TRBJ2-1	once	CATRTSDSYNEQFF	TGTGCCACACGAACTAGCGACTCCTACAATGAGCAGTTCTTC
.	TRBV7-2	TRBJ2-3	.	CASSLKWGRTDTQYF	TGTGCCAGCAGCTTAAAATGGGGGCGGACAGATACGCAGTATTTT
TRBD1	TRBV9	TRBJ1-4	.	CASSEAGTGVLEKLFF	TGTGCCAGCAGCGAGGCCGGGACAGGGGTTCTCGAAAAACTGTTTTTT